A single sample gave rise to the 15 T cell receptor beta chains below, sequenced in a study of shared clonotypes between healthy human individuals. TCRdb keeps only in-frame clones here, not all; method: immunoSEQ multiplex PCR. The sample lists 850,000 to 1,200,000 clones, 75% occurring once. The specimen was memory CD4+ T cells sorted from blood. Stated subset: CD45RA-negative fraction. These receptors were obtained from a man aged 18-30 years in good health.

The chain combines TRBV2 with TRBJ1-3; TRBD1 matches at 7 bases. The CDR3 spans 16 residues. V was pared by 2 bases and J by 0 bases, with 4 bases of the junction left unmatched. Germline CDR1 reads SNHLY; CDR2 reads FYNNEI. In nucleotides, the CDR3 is TGTGCCAGCAGTGAAAGGGGGCGGATCTCTGGAAACACCATATATTTT. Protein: CASSERGRISGNTIYF.

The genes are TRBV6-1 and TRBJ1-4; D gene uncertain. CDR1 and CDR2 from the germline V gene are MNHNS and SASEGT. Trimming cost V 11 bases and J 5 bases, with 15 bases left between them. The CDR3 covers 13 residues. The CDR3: CAGQAALNEKLFF. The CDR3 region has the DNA TGTGCCGGCCAGGCCGCCTTAAATGAAAAACTGTTTTTT.

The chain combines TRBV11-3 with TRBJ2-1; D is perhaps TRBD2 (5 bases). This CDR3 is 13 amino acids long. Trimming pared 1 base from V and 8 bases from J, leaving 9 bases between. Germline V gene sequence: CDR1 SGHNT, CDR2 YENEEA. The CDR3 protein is CASSLAVRDEQFF. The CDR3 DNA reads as TGTGCCAGCAGCTTAGCAGTGAGGGATGAGCAGTTCTTC. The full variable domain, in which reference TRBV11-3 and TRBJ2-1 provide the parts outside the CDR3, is EAGVVQSPRYKIIEKKQPVAFWCNPISGHNTLYWYLQNLGQGPELLIRYENEEAVDDSQLPKDRFSAERLKGVDSTLKIQPAELGDSAVYLCASSLAVRDEQFFGPGTRLTVL.

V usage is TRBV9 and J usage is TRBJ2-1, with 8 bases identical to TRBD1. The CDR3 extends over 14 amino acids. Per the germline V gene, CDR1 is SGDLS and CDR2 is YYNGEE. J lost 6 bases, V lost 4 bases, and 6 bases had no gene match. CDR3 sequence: CASSPRTGSNEQFF. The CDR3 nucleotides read TGTGCCAGCAGCCCAAGGACAGGGAGCAATGAGCAGTTCTTC.

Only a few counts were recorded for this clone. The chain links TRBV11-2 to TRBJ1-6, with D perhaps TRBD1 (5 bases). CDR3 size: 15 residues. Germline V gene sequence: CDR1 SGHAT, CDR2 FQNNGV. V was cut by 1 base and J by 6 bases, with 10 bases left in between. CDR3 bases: TGTGCCAGCAGCTTAGTGTCAGGGTTTAATTCACCCCTCCACTTT. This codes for CASSLVSGFNSPLHF. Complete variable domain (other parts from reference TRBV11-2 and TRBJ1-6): EAGVAQSPRYKIIEKRQSVAFWCNPISGHATLYWYQQILGQGPKLLIQFQNNGVVDDSQLPKDRFSAERLKGVDSTLKIQPAKLEDSAVYLCASSLVSGFNSPLHFGNGTRLTVT.

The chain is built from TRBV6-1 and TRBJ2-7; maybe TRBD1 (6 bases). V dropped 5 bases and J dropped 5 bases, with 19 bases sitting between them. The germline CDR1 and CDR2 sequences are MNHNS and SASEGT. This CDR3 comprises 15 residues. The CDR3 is CASSPTPQGSNEQYF. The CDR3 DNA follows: TGTGCCAGCAGTCCCACGCCGCAGGGGTCCAACGAGCAGTACTTC.

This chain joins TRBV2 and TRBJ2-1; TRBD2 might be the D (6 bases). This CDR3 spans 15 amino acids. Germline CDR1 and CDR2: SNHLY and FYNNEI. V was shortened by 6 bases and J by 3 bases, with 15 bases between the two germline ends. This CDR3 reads CASRLTSSLYNEQFF. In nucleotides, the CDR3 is TGTGCCAGCAGGCTCACTAGCTCCCTCTACAATGAGCAGTTCTTC.

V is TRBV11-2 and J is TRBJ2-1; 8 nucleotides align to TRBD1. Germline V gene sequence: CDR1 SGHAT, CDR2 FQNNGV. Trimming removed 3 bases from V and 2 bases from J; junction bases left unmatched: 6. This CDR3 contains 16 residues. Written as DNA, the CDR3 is TGTGCCAGCAGCTTCGGGACAGGACTTGCCTACAATGAGCAGTTCTTC. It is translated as CASSFGTGLAYNEQFF.

CDR3 coding DNA: TGTGCCAGCAGCTTATGGACTAGCGGGGGGTTACGACAGGAGACCCAGTACTTC. Translation gives CASSLWTSGGLRQETQYF. The J gene is TRBJ2-5, the V gene TRBV7-9; TRBD2 agrees at 14 bases. Looked up from germline, CDR1 is SEHNR and CDR2 is FQNEAQ (reference sequence). The CDR3 consists of 18 residues. V gave up 2 bases and J gave up 5 bases; unmatched junction bases: 10. The whole variable domain, remainder taken from reference TRBV7-9 and TRBJ2-5, is DTGVSQNPRHKITKRGQNVTFRCDPISEHNRLYWYRQTLGQGPEFLTYFQNEAQLEKSRLLSDRFSAERPKGSFSTLEIQRTEQGDSAMYLCASSLWTSGGLRQETQYFGPGTRLLVL.

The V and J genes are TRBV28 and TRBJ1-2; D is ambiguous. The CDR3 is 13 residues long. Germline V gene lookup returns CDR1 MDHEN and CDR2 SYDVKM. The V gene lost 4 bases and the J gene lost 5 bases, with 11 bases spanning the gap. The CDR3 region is CASSSSTIYGYTF. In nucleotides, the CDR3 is TGTGCCAGCAGTTCGAGCACAATTTATGGCTACACCTTC.

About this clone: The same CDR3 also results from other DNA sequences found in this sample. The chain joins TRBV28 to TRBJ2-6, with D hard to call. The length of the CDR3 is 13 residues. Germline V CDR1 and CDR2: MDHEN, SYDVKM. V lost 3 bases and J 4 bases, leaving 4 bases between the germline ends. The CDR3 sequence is CASSFSGANVLTF. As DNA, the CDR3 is TGTGCCAGCAGTTTTTCCGGGGCCAACGTCCTGACTTTC.

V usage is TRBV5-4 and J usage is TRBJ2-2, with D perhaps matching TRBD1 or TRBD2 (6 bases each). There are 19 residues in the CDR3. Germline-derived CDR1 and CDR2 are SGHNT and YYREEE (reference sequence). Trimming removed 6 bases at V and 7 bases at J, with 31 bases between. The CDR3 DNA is TGTGCCAGCACCCTAGGGGGGTGGGGGCAAGGAGATCGAGTCGGGGAGCTGTTTTTT. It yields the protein CASTLGGWGQGDRVGELFF.

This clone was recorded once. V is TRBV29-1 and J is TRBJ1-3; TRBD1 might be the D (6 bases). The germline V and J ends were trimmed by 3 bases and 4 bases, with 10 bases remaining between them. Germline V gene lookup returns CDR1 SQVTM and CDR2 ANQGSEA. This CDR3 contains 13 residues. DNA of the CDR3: TGCAGCGTTGAGCAGGGGTCAGGAAACACCATATATTTT. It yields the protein CSVEQGSGNTIYF.

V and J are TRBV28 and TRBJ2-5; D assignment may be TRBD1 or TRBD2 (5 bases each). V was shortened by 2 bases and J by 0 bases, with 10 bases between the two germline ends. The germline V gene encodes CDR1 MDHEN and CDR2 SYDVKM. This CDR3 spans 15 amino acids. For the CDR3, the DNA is TGTGCCAGCAGTTTAAGGGGACCGTACCAAGAGACCCAGTACTTC. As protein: CASSLRGPYQETQYF. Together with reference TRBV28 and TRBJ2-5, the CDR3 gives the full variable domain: DVKVTQSSRYLVKRTGEKVFLECVQDMDHENMFWYRQDPGLGLRLIYFSYDVKMKEKGDIPEGYSVSREKKERFSLILESASTNQTSMYLCASSLRGPYQETQYFGPGTRLLVL.

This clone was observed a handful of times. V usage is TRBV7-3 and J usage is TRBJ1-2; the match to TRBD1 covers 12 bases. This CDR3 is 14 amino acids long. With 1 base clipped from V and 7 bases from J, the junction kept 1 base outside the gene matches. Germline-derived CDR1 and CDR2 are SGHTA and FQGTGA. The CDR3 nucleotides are TGTGCCAGCAGCTTAAGGGGACAGGGGGCTGGCTACACCTTC. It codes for CASSLRGQGAGYTF.